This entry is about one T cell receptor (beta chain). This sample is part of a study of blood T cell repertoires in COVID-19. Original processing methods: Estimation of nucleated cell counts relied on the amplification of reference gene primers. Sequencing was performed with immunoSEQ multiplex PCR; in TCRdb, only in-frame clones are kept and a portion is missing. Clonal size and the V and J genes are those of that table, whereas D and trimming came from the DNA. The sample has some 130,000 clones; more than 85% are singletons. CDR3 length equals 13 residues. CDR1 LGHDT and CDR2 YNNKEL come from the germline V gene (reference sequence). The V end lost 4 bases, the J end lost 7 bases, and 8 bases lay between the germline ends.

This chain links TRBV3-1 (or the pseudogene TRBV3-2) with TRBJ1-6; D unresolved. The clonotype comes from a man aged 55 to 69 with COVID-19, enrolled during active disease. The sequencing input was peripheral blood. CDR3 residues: CASSLAGNSPLHF. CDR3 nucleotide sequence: TGTGCCAGCAGCCTAGCGGGAAATTCACCCCTCCACTTT.